The 17 T cell receptor beta chains listed next were all sequenced from one sample in a study of blood T cell repertoires in COVID-19. This table comes from immunoSEQ multiplex PCR, and its TCRdb copy is limited to in-frame clones, with some not included. This table holds roughly 80,000 clones, roughly 80% found once. The specimen was peripheral blood. The receptor set was obtained from a man older than 75 with acute or convalescent COVID-19.

The genes are TRBV5-4 and TRBJ2-1, with 8 nucleotides matching TRBD1. V was clipped by 4 bases and J by 8 bases; unmatched bases: 2. The length of the CDR3 is 12 residues. Germline CDR1 and CDR2: SGHNT and YYREEE (reference sequence). CDR3 loop: CASSPDRDEQFF. DNA for the CDR3: TGTGCCAGCAGCCCGGACAGGGATGAGCAGTTCTTC.

The rearrangement uses TRBV4-1 and TRBJ1-6, with 12 positions matching TRBD1. Germline trimming cut 0 bases from V and 7 bases from J; bases unmatched to any gene: 1. This CDR3 is built from 16 residues. Germline CDR1 MGHRA, CDR2 YSYEKL. The CDR3 nucleotides are TGCGCCAGCAGCCAAGAGGGACAGGGGGCCAATTCACCCCTCCACTTT. Its translation: CASSQEGQGANSPLHF.

The chain is built from TRBV24-1 and TRBJ2-5; 9 bases align to TRBD2. The ends lost 3 bases at V and 5 bases at J; junction bases unmatched: 6. This CDR3 contains 15 residues. The germline V gene encodes CDR1 KGHDR and CDR2 SFDVKD. The CDR3 DNA sequence: TGTGCCACCAGTGATACCGGGACTAGCATGGAGACCCAGTACTTC. Its translation: CATSDTGTSMETQYF.

V gene TRBV12-3 or TRBV12-4 combines with J gene TRBJ1-2; D is unclear. This CDR3 has 11 residues. V was shortened by 5 bases and J by 2 bases, with 3 bases between the two germline ends. The DNA for the CDR3 is TGTGCCAGCAGTCGGAACTATGGCTACACCTTC. Translation gives CASSRNYGYTF.

The J gene is TRBJ1-5, the V gene TRBV2, with D tentatively TRBD1 (5 bases). The ends were cut back, 3 bases at V and 5 bases at J, with 8 bases in the middle. Looked up from germline, CDR1 is SNHLY and CDR2 is FYNNEI. CDR3 length: 13 residues. CDR3 residues: CASSETVDQPQHF. The CDR3 DNA follows: TGTGCCAGCAGTGAGACAGTCGATCAGCCCCAGCATTTT.

This chain uses TRBV29-1 with TRBJ1-1; possible D gene TRBD1, 6 bases. This CDR3 has 11 amino acids. Germline-derived CDR1 and CDR2 are SQVTM and ANQGSEA. V was clipped by 7 bases and J by 2 bases, with 8 bases between them. The CDR3 protein is CSGRGNTEAFF. CDR3 bases: TGCAGCGGCAGGGGAAACACTGAAGCTTTCTTT.

This chain links TRBV30 with TRBJ2-2, with D possibly being TRBD1 (5 bases). This CDR3 spans 14 amino acids. The germline V gene has CDR1 GTSNPN and CDR2 SVGIG (reference sequence). V dropped 2 bases and J dropped 4 bases, with 11 bases sitting between them. CDR3 bases: TGTGCCTGGAGTATTCAGGGTGCCACCGGGGAGCTGTTTTTT. Amino acid sequence: CAWSIQGATGELFF.

The count of this clone is one. The rearrangement links TRBV6-5 to TRBJ1-6; D is possibly TRBD1 (6 bases). Germline V gene data show CDR1 as MNHEY and CDR2 as SVGAGI. The CDR3 has 12 residues. Trimming took 5 bases from V and 15 from J, leaving 14 bases between them. CDR3 nucleotides: TGTGCCAGCAGTCCACAGGGAGCGGACCTCCACTTT. It is translated as CASSPQGADLHF.

This clone was counted only a few times. The chain has TRBV10-3 and TRBJ2-7; 8 bases are a match to TRBD1. Germline assignment: CDR1 ENHRY and CDR2 SYGVKD. V was clipped by 7 bases and J by 5 bases; unmatched bases: 10. CDR3 length equals 14 residues. The CDR3 DNA reads TGTGCCATCACCGACCCGGGACAGGACGACGAGCAGTACTTC. It encodes CAITDPGQDDEQYF.

This sequence joins TRBV20-1 and TRBJ1-6; maybe TRBD1 (5 bases). The CDR3 has 15 residues. The V end was cut by 3 bases, the J end by 7 bases, with 16 bases between. Germline V CDR1 and CDR2: DFQATT, SNEGSKA (reference sequence). In DNA, the CDR3 is TGCAGTGCTAGTGGCATAGGGGTCGTAAATTCACCCCTCCACTTT. Protein product: CSASGIGVVNSPLHF.

The rearrangement uses TRBV10-3 and TRBJ1-6; 8 positions agree with TRBD1. The CDR3 is 14 residues long. Trimming at V came to 8 bases and at J to 8 bases, leaving 8 bases not matched to a gene. Germline CDR1 is ENHRY and CDR2 is SYGVKD. The CDR3 bases are TGTGCCATCTCGGCCGGACAGGGCCATTCACCCCTCCACTTT. Translating it yields CAISAGQGHSPLHF.

This sequence joins TRBV5-1 and TRBJ2-7; TRBD1 is a possible D gene (6 bases). Germline V gene data show CDR1 as SGHRS and CDR2 as YFSETQ. The CDR3 length is 12 residues. The V gene lost 0 bases and the J gene lost 7 bases, with 8 bases spanning the gap. The CDR3 region is CASSLDREEQYF. The CDR3 DNA reads TGCGCCAGCAGCTTGGACAGGGAGGAGCAGTACTTC.

This clone was detected only a few times. The chain couples TRBV6-5 to TRBJ1-5, with D unclear. Germline loops: CDR1 MNHEY, CDR2 SVGAGI. V lost 8 bases to trimming and J lost 1 base, with 9 bases between them. The CDR3 length is 13 residues. In DNA form, the CDR3 reads TGTGCCAGCCGTCCTCGGAGCAATCAGCCCCAGCATTTT. Its protein product is CASRPRSNQPQHF.

This clone was picked up a small number of times. The rearrangement uses TRBV5-1 and TRBJ2-3; 7 bases match TRBD2. V was pared by 0 bases and J by 4 bases, with 2 bases of the junction left unmatched. The CDR3 has 14 residues. Per the germline V gene, CDR1 is SGHRS and CDR2 is YFSETQ. The CDR3 here is CASSLVAGADTQYF. CDR3 DNA sequence: TGCGCCAGCAGCTTGGTAGCGGGTGCAGATACGCAGTATTTT.

A single count supports this clone. An end of the junction does not agree with germline; a read error may underlie this. The chain recombines TRBV5-5 with TRBJ1-2; TRBD1 might be the D (6 bases). Germline loops: CDR1 SGHKS, CDR2 YYEKEE (reference sequence). The CDR3 extends over 11 amino acids. CDR3 region: CASSPMTGIVF. For the CDR3, the DNA is TGTGCCAGCAGCCCGATGACAGGCATAGTCTTC. The full variable domain, completed using reference TRBV5-5 and TRBJ1-2, is DAGVTQSPTHLIKTRGQQVTLRCSPISGHKSVSWYQQVLGQGPQFIFQYYEKEERGRGNFPDRFSARQFPNYSSELNVNALLLGDSALYLCASSPMTGIVFGSGTRLTVV.

This chain joins TRBV10-3 and TRBJ2-7; maybe TRBD2 (6 bases). This CDR3 is built from 15 residues. V was cut by 3 bases and J by 4 bases, with 16 bases left in between. The V gene's germline CDR1 is ENHRY and CDR2 SYGVKD. The CDR3: CAISDGPGGPYEQYF. CDR3 coding DNA: TGTGCCATCAGTGACGGTCCAGGAGGGCCTTACGAGCAGTACTTC.

The chain recombines TRBV6-1 with TRBJ2-3; 9 bases are a match to TRBD2. Per germline, CDR1 MNHNS and CDR2 SASEGT. Germline trimming cut 3 bases from V and 5 bases from J; bases unmatched to any gene: 6. The CDR3 sequence is 15 residues long. CDR3 loop: CASSDRAGGGDTQYF. For the CDR3, the DNA is TGTGCCAGCAGTGACCGAGCGGGGGGCGGAGATACGCAGTATTTT.